The 15 T cell receptor beta chains below come from one sample, sequenced in a study of T-cell reconstitution after alpha-beta-depleted transplantation in children. The authors prepared the TCRbeta library with unique molecular identifiers. TCRdb re-called the PCR reads with MiXCR, one entry per CDR3 protein. Among 250,000 to 350,000 distinct CDR3 sequences listed, more than 8% were seen once. The specimen comprised PBMCs from the stem cell graft donor, sampled from the stem cell graft. The receptor set was obtained from a human donor who donated a stem cell graft to a child with SCID.

This clonotype was seen a few times. This rearrangement joins TRBV20-1 to TRBJ2-3; the match to TRBD2 covers 10 bases. CDR1 and CDR2 from the germline V gene are DFQATT and SNEGSKA (reference sequence). This CDR3 is built from 14 residues. Unmatched junction bases numbered 8, after V lost 6 bases and J lost 5 bases. This chain's CDR3 is CSASSGGAGDTQYF. CDR3 nucleotides: TGCAGTGCCTCCAGCGGGGGGGCTGGAGATACGCAGTATTTT.

This clonotype was seen a few times. The V and J genes are TRBV20-1 and TRBJ2-3, with D unresolved. CDR1 is DFQATT, CDR2 SNEGSKA, per germline (reference sequence). CDR3 length equals 15 residues. V was pared by 5 bases and J by 0 bases, with 15 bases between. For the CDR3, the DNA is TGCAGTGCTTCCACCGGGTCCACTAGCACAGATACGCAGTATTTT. It yields the protein CSASTGSTSTDTQYF.

This chain connects TRBV19 to TRBJ1-5, with TRBD1 as a possible D gene (5 bases). The CDR3 runs 12 residues. V lost 7 bases and J lost 9, with 13 bases in between. Per germline, CDR1 LNHDA and CDR2 SQIVND (reference sequence). CDR3 DNA sequence: TGTGCCAGTAAAGCAGGGTTTGGGCCCCAGCATTTT. This encodes CASKAGFGPQHF.

This clonotype was picked up a small number of times. CDR3 in amino acids: CAISDTGITDTQYF. In nucleotides, the CDR3 is TGTGCCATCAGTGACACAGGAATCACAGATACGCAGTATTTT. The chain joins TRBV10-3 to TRBJ2-3; D perhaps matches TRBD1 (5 bases). This CDR3 region has 14 residues. V lost 3 bases and J 2 bases, leaving 9 bases between the germline ends. Germline CDR1 ENHRY, CDR2 SYGVKD.

About this clonotype itself: A read error is possible here, since a much larger clone lies one base away. V is TRBV5-1 and J is TRBJ1-2, with D perhaps matching TRBD1 (6 bases). The length of the CDR3 is 13 residues. Trimming removed 4 bases at V and 4 bases at J, with 11 bases between. Germline V gene lookup returns CDR1 SGHRS and CDR2 YFSETQ. DNA of the CDR3: TGCGCCAGCAGCCCGGACAGTATCTATGGCTACACCTTC. Protein product: CASSPDSIYGYTF. Full variable domain (rest looked up from reference TRBV5-1 and TRBJ1-2): KAGVTQTPRYLIKTRGQQVTLSCSPISGHRSVSWYQQTPGQGLQFLFEYFSETQRNKGNFPGRFSGRQFSNSRSEMNVSTLELGDSALYLCASSPDSIYGYTFGSGTRLTVV.

This chain uses TRBV4-2 with TRBJ1-5; tentatively, D is TRBD1 (6 bases). V was cut by 0 bases and J by 6 bases, with 15 bases left in between. The CDR3 has 16 amino acids. Germline V gene sequence: CDR1 LGHNA, CDR2 YNFKEQ. CDR3 sequence (DNA): TGTGCCAGCAGCCAAGATGCGGGGGGCAGATTTCAGCCCCAGCATTTT. Its translation: CASSQDAGGRFQPQHF.

This chain joins TRBV6-1 and TRBJ2-3; 7 bases match TRBD1. J gave up 0 bases and V 7 bases, and 10 bases lay outside the gene matches. The length of the CDR3 is 16 residues. Germline V lookup: CDR1 MNHNS, CDR2 SASEGT. CDR3 coding DNA: TGTGCCAGCACCTCGACCAGGGGGTACAGCACAGATACGCAGTATTTT. Translation: CASTSTRGYSTDTQYF.

This clonotype was counted a few times. This chain links TRBV24-1 with TRBJ2-1; no firm D call. Germline lookup yields CDR1 KGHDR and CDR2 SFDVKD. V was cut by 7 bases and J by 7 bases, with 16 bases left in between. CDR3 length equals 14 residues. The CDR3 DNA sequence: TGTGCCACCAGGTCAGGCGAATCCTGGAATGAGCAGTTCTTC. The encoded protein is CATRSGESWNEQFF.

The gene calls are TRBV12-3 or TRBV12-4 and TRBJ1-2; tentative D call: TRBD1 (5 bases). V was clipped by 6 bases and J by 8 bases, with 19 bases between them. CDR3 size: 14 residues. CDR3: CASSPDRDGRGYTF. CDR3 in DNA: TGTGCCAGCAGCCCCGATAGGGACGGACGCGGCTACACCTTC.

The chain joins TRBV20-1 to TRBJ2-5, with D possibly matching TRBD1 (5 bases). This CDR3 spans 13 amino acids. Germline CDR1 is DFQATT and CDR2 is SNEGSKA (reference sequence). CDR3 sequence: CSRVSGKEETQYF. In DNA form, the CDR3 reads TGCAGCAGGGTGTCAGGCAAAGAAGAGACCCAGTACTTC.

This clonotype has only a few counts. This chain uses TRBV29-1 with TRBJ1-1, with 7 bases fitting TRBD1. This CDR3 is 15 amino acids long. V lost 7 bases and J lost 1; bases outside the gene matches: 12. Germline V CDR1 and CDR2: SQVTM, ANQGSEA. CDR3 amino acids: CSAISSTGKNTEAFF. In DNA, the CDR3 is TGCAGCGCCATCTCCTCGACAGGGAAGAACACTGAAGCTTTCTTT.

Ten or more counts support this clonotype. The genes are TRBV29-1 and TRBJ1-1; tentatively, D is TRBD1 (6 bases). Per germline, CDR1 SQVTM and CDR2 ANQGSEA. Between the trimmed V and J ends, which lost 5 bases and 4 bases, there was a span of 11 bases. CDR3 size: 12 residues. CDR3 DNA: TGCAGCGTTTCACAGGGTACCACTGAAGCTTTCTTT. It encodes CSVSQGTTEAFF. Based on the CDR3 plus reference TRBV29-1 and TRBJ1-1, the full variable domain is SAVISQKPSRDICQRGTSLTIQCQVDSQVTMMFWYRQQPGQSLTLIATANQGSEATYESGFVIDKFPISRPNLTFSTLTVSNMSPEDSSIYLCSVSQGTTEAFFGQGTRLTVV.

The rearrangement joins TRBV7-2 to TRBJ2-1, with a possible D match to TRBD1 (5 bases). Germline V gives CDR1 SGHTA, CDR2 FQGNSA. The CDR3 spans 14 residues. The V end was cut by 0 bases, the J end by 8 bases, with 11 bases between. The CDR3 spells CASSLASGLYEQFF. In nucleotides, the CDR3 is TGTGCCAGCAGCTTAGCTTCAGGGTTGTATGAGCAGTTCTTC.

This clonotype was recorded a few times. The chain employs TRBV10-1 and TRBJ1-1, with 8 bases aligning to TRBD1. From germline, CDR1 is WNHNN and CDR2 SYGVQD (reference sequence). V shed 7 bases and J 6 bases; nucleotides not matched to a gene: 7. CDR3 length equals 13 residues. The CDR3 nucleotides are TGCGCCAGCAAACAGACAGGGGTTGCTGAAGCTTTCTTT. Protein product: CASKQTGVAEAFF.

The chain carries TRBV12-3 or TRBV12-4 and TRBJ1-4, with D uncertain. The CDR3 totals 12 residues. V was pared by 3 bases and J by 8 bases, with 7 bases between. The CDR3 bases are TGTGCCAGCAGTTTCATGGGGGAAAAACTGTTTTTT. Its protein is CASSFMGEKLFF.